The 10 T cell receptor beta chains presented below share a single source sample, sequenced in a study of T cells after yellow fever vaccination. One entry per CDR3 protein, called by TCRdb with MiXCR from the 5' RACE reads. Of 550,000 to 750,000 distinct CDR3 sequences listed, roughly 14% are singletons. This material consisted of PBMCs, taken on the day of the yellow fever booster vaccination. Receptor source: a man aged 30-40 years who received the YFV17D yellow fever vaccine.

The rearrangement joins TRBV29-1 to TRBJ2-7; D is unclear. In germline, CDR1 is SQVTM, CDR2 ANQGSEA. The CDR3 extends over 13 amino acids. V dropped 6 bases and J dropped 3 bases, with 15 bases sitting between them. The CDR3 coding sequence is TGCAGCGTCTCACCGGCCGATTTCTACGAGCAGTACTTC. Translated, it gives CSVSPADFYEQYF.

This clonotype was observed a handful of times. The chain carries TRBV29-1 and TRBJ2-3, with 8 bases matching TRBD2. Germline CDR1 and CDR2: SQVTM and ANQGSEA. The CDR3 totals 13 residues. The V gene end was trimmed by 7 bases and the J gene end by 1 base; junction bases not matched to a gene: 4. The CDR3 region is CSGTSSGTDTQYF. CDR3 sequence (DNA): TGCAGCGGGACTAGCTCAGGCACAGATACGCAGTATTTT.

V is TRBV11-2 and J is TRBJ2-1, with 8 nucleotides matching TRBD2. The germline CDR1 and CDR2 sequences are SGHAT and FQNNGV. After removal of 5 bases from V and 2 bases from J, the junction contained 14 bases not matched to a gene. The CDR3 extends over 18 amino acids. Written as DNA, the CDR3 is TGTGCCAGCAGCGCGTCTTTGAGCGGGAGTCTGACCTACAATGAGCAGTTCTTC. Encoded protein: CASSASLSGSLTYNEQFF.

This clonotype was found a few times. The chain recombines TRBV27 with TRBJ2-7, with 8 bases matching TRBD2. The CDR3 runs to 14 residues. Trimming removed 6 bases from V and 3 bases from J; junction bases left unmatched: 7. Germline CDR1 and CDR2: MNHEY and SMNVEV (reference sequence). Here the CDR3 reads CASSPRGRLYEQYF. In DNA form, the CDR3 reads TGTGCCAGCAGCCCCCGCGGGAGGCTCTACGAGCAGTACTTC.

The chain employs TRBV6-5 and TRBJ2-4; D gene unclear. V dropped 0 bases and J dropped 6 bases, with 18 bases sitting between them. The CDR3 covers 17 residues. The germline gives CDR1 MNHEY, CDR2 SVGAGI. The DNA of the CDR3 is TGTGCCAGCAGTTACTCGATCCCCGGCCGAGCAGGAAACATTCAGTACTTC. It codes for CASSYSIPGRAGNIQYF.

This clonotype was counted a few times. V usage is TRBV18 and J usage is TRBJ2-7; a weak D match, TRBD1 (5 bases). V lost 3 bases and J 3 bases, leaving 12 bases between the germline ends. The CDR3 is made up of 14 amino acids. Germline V CDR1 and CDR2: KGHSH, LQKENI. CDR3 nucleotide sequence: TGTGCCAGCTCACCCCAGGGTTTCAGCTACGAGCAGTACTTC. Translating it yields CASSPQGFSYEQYF.

As DNA, the CDR3 is TGTGCCAGCAGCGGCGGGGGAGGGGGCTTAGCCAAAAACATTCAGTACTTC. Translation: CASSGGGGGLAKNIQYF. The chain links TRBV11-2 to TRBJ2-4; D might be TRBD1 or TRBD2, each matching 7 bases. Germline V gene lookup returns CDR1 SGHAT and CDR2 FQNNGV. The CDR3 consists of 17 residues. Trimming left V 5 bases short and J 0 bases short, with 17 bases between.

This clonotype has a handful of counts. The chain recombines TRBV28 with TRBJ2-5, with D perhaps TRBD1 or TRBD2 (5 bases each). CDR3 length: 17 amino acids. Trimming pared 11 bases from V and 0 bases from J, leaving 25 bases between. The germline V gene has CDR1 MDHEN and CDR2 SYDVKM. In DNA, the CDR3 is TGTGCCCTCGGCGCTCAGGGAGATGCGTTGTACCAAGAGACCCAGTACTTC. Protein sequence: CALGAQGDALYQETQYF. The full variable domain, with the rest looked up from reference TRBV28 and TRBJ2-5, is DVKVTQSSRYLVKRTGEKVFLECVQDMDHENMFWYRQDPGLGLRLIYFSYDVKMKEKGDIPEGYSVSREKKERFSLILESASTNQTSMYLCALGAQGDALYQETQYFGPGTRLLVL.

This clonotype appeared once. The chain carries TRBV28 and TRBJ2-1; D may be TRBD1 or TRBD2 (5 bases each). Looked up from germline, CDR1 is MDHEN and CDR2 is SYDVKM. There are 14 residues in the CDR3. The ends were cut back, 7 bases at V and 9 bases at J, with 19 bases in the middle. Written as DNA, the CDR3 is TGTGCCAGCACCTATGGGCTATCCGGGACTGAGCAGTTCTTC. This gives the protein CASTYGLSGTEQFF.

The chain recombines TRBV11-2 with TRBJ2-7, with a weak D call TRBD2 (6 bases). The CDR3 consists of 19 residues. Germline V gene sequence: CDR1 SGHAT, CDR2 FQNNGV. V was pared by 7 bases and J by 3 bases, with 31 bases between. CDR3 in DNA: TGTGCCAGCACCCCCTTTCGGGGTAGTTTGACTAGTGAGGACTACGAGCAGTACTTC. As protein: CASTPFRGSLTSEDYEQYF. Variable domain in full (rest from reference TRBV11-2 and TRBJ2-7): EAGVAQSPRYKIIEKRQSVAFWCNPISGHATLYWYQQILGQGPKLLIQFQNNGVVDDSQLPKDRFSAERLKGVDSTLKIQPAKLEDSAVYLCASTPFRGSLTSEDYEQYFGPGTRLTVT.